One and the same sample provided the 18 T cell receptor beta chains below, sequenced in a study of T cells in localized non-small cell lung cancer. TCRdb keeps only in-frame clones here, not all; method: immunoSEQ multiplex PCR. The sample gives approximately 31,000 clones, roughly 80% of which show up once; 33% is in the top ten. The starting material was peripheral blood, obtained before any cancer treatment. The source of these receptors is a male donor at least 60 years old with stage II squamous cell lung carcinoma.

The rearrangement links TRBV15 to TRBJ1-2, with D unresolved. Germline V gives CDR1 LNHNV, CDR2 YYDKDF (reference sequence). V lost 1 base, J lost 8 bases, and 20 bases lay in between. The CDR3 totals 16 residues. The CDR3 DNA reads as TGTGCCACCAGCAGAGGTCAGGCAGGCCCTAGTCGGGGCTACACCTTC. It translates to CATSRGQAGPSRGYTF.

This clone is a singleton in its sample. The genes are TRBV18 and TRBJ1-1; the D gene is possibly TRBD1 (6 bases). V was shortened by 6 bases and J by 3 bases, with 17 bases between the two germline ends. The CDR3 spans 15 residues. Germline values: CDR1 KGHSH, CDR2 LQKENI. The CDR3: CASSAAGGLDTEAFF. Written as DNA, the CDR3 is TGTGCCAGCTCCGCGGCCGGGGGGCTTGACACTGAAGCTTTCTTT.

CDR3 protein: CASSFPSGRTLDEQFF. The CDR3 region has the DNA TGTGCCAGCAGCTTCCCTAGCGGGAGAACTTTGGATGAGCAGTTCTTC. This chain connects TRBV11-2 to TRBJ2-1, with 10 bases matching TRBD2. V lost 3 bases, J lost 8 bases, and 10 bases stayed unmatched. CDR3 size: 16 residues. Looked up from germline, CDR1 is SGHAT and CDR2 is FQNNGV.

CDR3 in amino acids: CASSLGAGGIGGELFF. The CDR3 DNA sequence: TGCGCCAGCAGCTTGGGCGCGGGGGGCATCGGCGGGGAGCTGTTTTTT. The chain links TRBV5-1 to TRBJ2-2; 8 positions agree with TRBD2. The CDR3 consists of 16 residues. After removal of 0 bases from V and 7 bases from J, the junction contained 8 bases not matched to a gene. Germline values: CDR1 SGHRS, CDR2 YFSETQ.

This chain joins TRBV4-1 and TRBJ2-7; no clear D gene. The CDR3 covers 11 residues. The germline V and J ends were trimmed by 1 base and 6 bases, with 4 bases remaining between them. Germline CDR1 and CDR2: MGHRA and YSYEKL. This chain's CDR3 is CASSQGTEQYF. In DNA, the CDR3 is TGCGCCAGCAGCCAAGGTACCGAGCAGTACTTC.

This clone occurred a few times. Here the CDR3 reads CASAGVTQYF. CDR3 DNA sequence: TGTGCCAGCGCCGGGGTTACGCAGTATTTT. This chain connects TRBV7-9 to TRBJ2-3; D is perhaps TRBD2 (5 bases). V shed 8 bases and J shed 8 bases, with 8 bases lying between them. Germline-derived CDR1 and CDR2 are SEHNR and FQNEAQ (reference sequence). The CDR3 spans 10 residues.

The CDR3 region has the DNA TGCGCCAGCAGCTTGGAGGCAGCTAAAGCCTATGGCTACACCTTC. This encodes CASSLEAAKAYGYTF. The V call is TRBV5-1, the J call TRBJ1-2, with unresolved D. The CDR3 length is 15 residues. With 0 bases removed from V and 4 bases from J, the gap between germline ends came to 13 bases. Germline V gene data show CDR1 as SGHRS and CDR2 as YFSETQ.

The rearrangement uses TRBV5-6 and TRBJ2-1, with D possibly being TRBD2 (7 bases). Germline V gene lookup returns CDR1 SGHDT and CDR2 YYEEEE. The V end lost 1 base, the J end lost 8 bases, and 19 bases lay between the germline ends. The CDR3 is made up of 16 amino acids. The DNA for the CDR3 is TGTGCCAGCAGCTTGATATTCGCGGGGGCCCGGGATGAGCAGTTCTTC. Amino acid sequence: CASSLIFAGARDEQFF.

V and J are TRBV30 and TRBJ1-2, with TRBD1 identical over 9 bases. V lost 3 bases, J lost 7 bases, and 12 bases stayed unmatched. The length of the CDR3 is 15 residues. Germline assignment: CDR1 GTSNPN and CDR2 SVGIG (reference sequence). The CDR3 nucleotides are TGTGCCTGGAGGCCCGGGGGACAGGGAGAGGCTGGCTACACCTTC. As protein: CAWRPGGQGEAGYTF.

The chain combines TRBV10-3 with TRBJ1-5; the match to TRBD1 covers 7 bases. This CDR3 is 13 amino acids long. V trimming: 10 bases; J trimming: 6 bases; junction bases outside the gene matches: 9. The V gene's germline CDR1 is ENHRY and CDR2 SYGVKD. The DNA of the CDR3 is TGTGCCAGCAACCCCGACAGGGTTCAGCCCCAGCATTTT. Protein sequence: CASNPDRVQPQHF.

This sequence joins TRBV7-9 and TRBJ2-7; no clear D. Germline CDR1 is SEHNR and CDR2 is FQNEAQ (reference sequence). The CDR3 totals 13 residues. Trimming removed 5 bases from V and 2 bases from J, with 10 bases in between. The CDR3 spells CASSLFRAYEQYF. The CDR3 DNA sequence: TGTGCCAGCAGCCTTTTTAGGGCCTACGAGCAGTACTTC.

This clone has only a few counts. The chain combines TRBV5-5 with TRBJ2-3; D may be TRBD1 (5 bases). CDR1 and CDR2 (germline): SGHKS, YYEKEE (reference sequence). Deletions cut 4 bases from V and 4 bases from J, with 16 bases between. The CDR3 has 15 residues. The CDR3: CASSQERQSADTQYF. The CDR3 DNA sequence: TGTGCCAGCAGCCAAGAACGACAGTCAGCAGATACGCAGTATTTT.

This clone has just a few counts. The chain combines TRBV14 with TRBJ1-2, with D possibly TRBD1 on 6 matching bases. Germline loops: CDR1 SGHDN, CDR2 FVKESK. This CDR3 has 14 residues. V dropped 4 bases and J dropped 0 bases, with 9 bases sitting between them. The CDR3 region has the DNA TGTGCCAGCAGCCGGGACATCTCTAACTATGGCTACACCTTC. This encodes CASSRDISNYGYTF.

With respect to this clone: A much larger clonotype is one base distant, so this may be a read error. The genes are TRBV5-1 and TRBJ2-7; perhaps TRBD1 as D (5 bases). Germline V gene lookup returns CDR1 SGHRS and CDR2 YFSETQ. The CDR3 spans 15 residues. CDR3 residues: CASSQDISPFYERYF. DNA for the CDR3: TGCGCCAGCAGCCAGGACATTTCACCGTTCTACGAGCGGTACTTC.

The gene calls are TRBV6-1 and TRBJ2-2; D gene uncertain. Germline loops: CDR1 MNHNS, CDR2 SASEGT. Trimming took 0 bases from V and 4 from J, leaving 6 bases between them. There are 14 residues in the CDR3. The chain's CDR3 is CASSEAPSTGELFF. The CDR3 coding sequence is TGTGCCAGCAGTGAAGCGCCGAGCACCGGGGAGCTGTTTTTT.

The rearrangement joins TRBV27 to TRBJ2-1; 12 positions agree with TRBD2. Trimming cost V 6 bases and J 4 bases; bases outside gene matches: 4. Per the germline V gene, CDR1 is MNHEY and CDR2 is SMNVEV (reference sequence). The CDR3 has 15 residues. The CDR3 region is CASSPSGGAYNEQFF. CDR3 DNA: TGTGCCAGCAGCCCTAGCGGGGGGGCGTACAATGAGCAGTTCTTC.

This sequence joins TRBV5-4 and TRBJ2-5; maybe TRBD2 (5 bases). This CDR3 spans 13 amino acids. V lost 5 bases and J 5 bases, leaving 13 bases between the germline ends. The germline gives CDR1 SGHNT, CDR2 YYREEE (reference sequence). This CDR3 is CASSPAPSETQYF. As DNA, the CDR3 is TGTGCCAGCAGTCCGGCCCCTAGCGAGACCCAGTACTTC.

The V gene is TRBV19, the J gene TRBJ2-1, with TRBD2 identical over 14 bases. CDR3 length: 21 amino acids. V shed 3 bases, J shed 2 bases, and the junction held 15 bases outside the gene matches. Germline lookup yields CDR1 LNHDA and CDR2 SQIVND (reference sequence). The CDR3 DNA sequence: TGTGCCAGTAGTATGAATCTTGGGACTAGCGGGGGCCGAGACACCTACAATGAGCAGTTCTTC. Amino acids: CASSMNLGTSGGRDTYNEQFF.